These 9 T cell receptor beta chains were all obtained from the same sample, sequenced in a study of cytomegalovirus exposure and HLA in healthy donors. This PCR relied on a set of 60 Vbeta primers and 13 Jbeta primers. The protocol was immunoSEQ multiplex PCR, while the TCRdb copy is restricted to in-frame clones and leaves out a portion. The sample comprises around 100,000 clones, under 9% of which are singletons, and about 2.3% rests with the top ten. Sequencing was carried out using PBMCs. These receptors originate from a man in his forties or fifties in good health and CMV-seronegative.

In the case of this clone: At one of its ends the junction is not consistent with the germline gene, which may arise from a read error. V usage is TRBV13 and J usage is TRBJ2-5, with 9 positions matching TRBD2. The CDR3 sequence is 16 residues long. The germline CDR1 and CDR2 sequences are PRHDT and FYEKMQ (reference sequence). CDR3 DNA sequence: TGTGCCAGCAGGTTCGGCGGGAGGGCCTCGGGAGAGGCCCAGTACTTC. This translates into CASRFGGRASGEAQYF.

The chain is built from TRBV18 and TRBJ1-6; D gene unclear. Germline V gene sequence: CDR1 KGHSH, CDR2 LQKENI. This CDR3 region has 15 residues. The V gene lost 3 bases and the J gene lost 10 bases, with 16 bases spanning the gap. The CDR3 loop reads CASSPRTQTGSPLHF. CDR3 sequence (DNA): TGTGCCAGCTCACCTCGGACCCAAACGGGGTCACCCCTCCACTTT.

This clone was seen a few times. The V call is TRBV11-2, the J call TRBJ1-1; 9 nucleotides agree with TRBD1. V lost 6 bases to trimming and J lost 1 base; unmatched junction nucleotides: 12. Germline V CDR1 and CDR2: SGHAT, FQNNGV. This CDR3 comprises 17 residues. The chain's CDR3 is CASRRTTGGRGNTEAFF. CDR3 coding DNA: TGTGCCAGCAGACGAACCACAGGGGGCCGAGGGAACACTGAAGCTTTCTTT.

This clone was counted between two and nine times. The V and J genes are TRBV9 and TRBJ1-1, with no clear D. This CDR3 is built from 14 residues. Germline lookup yields CDR1 SGDLS and CDR2 YYNGEE. The germline V and J ends were trimmed by 0 bases and 2 bases, with 8 bases remaining between them. The CDR3 DNA reads as TGTGCCAGCAGCGTAGGATCCGGTAACACTGAAGCTTTCTTT. This translates into CASSVGSGNTEAFF.

In its sample, this clone was seen a few times. This chain connects TRBV6-5 to TRBJ1-1, with D perhaps TRBD1 (5 bases). Germline lookup yields CDR1 MNHEY and CDR2 SVGAGI. Trimming removed 10 bases at V and 0 bases at J, with 12 bases between. This CDR3 spans 13 amino acids. CDR3 protein: CATSGIVNTEAFF. The DNA of the CDR3 is TGTGCCACCTCAGGGATCGTGAACACTGAAGCTTTCTTT.

This clone appeared a few times. The chain joins TRBV2 to TRBJ1-5, with D perhaps matching TRBD1 (6 bases). V gave up 0 bases and J gave up 6 bases, with 15 bases separating them. The CDR3 contains 16 residues. Germline V lookup: CDR1 SNHLY, CDR2 FYNNEI. CDR3 sequence reads: CASSEAGGTRSQPQHF. The CDR3 DNA is TGTGCCAGCAGTGAAGCGGGAGGGACAAGGAGTCAGCCCCAGCATTTT.

This clone was seen a handful of times. The chain is built from TRBV9 and TRBJ2-1; a weak D match, TRBD2 (6 bases). V was cut by 2 bases and J by 4 bases, with 13 bases left in between. The CDR3 has 15 residues. Germline V lookup: CDR1 SGDLS, CDR2 YYNGEE. CDR3 region: CASSVSGTPYNEQFF. The CDR3 DNA reads as TGTGCCAGCAGCGTGTCCGGGACTCCATACAATGAGCAGTTCTTC.

In its sample, this clone was seen a few times. The chain uses TRBV4-2 and TRBJ2-3; 15 bases map to TRBD2. The J segment lost 4 bases and the V segment lost 1 base, leaving 0 bases of the junction unmatched. Germline lookup yields CDR1 LGHNA and CDR2 YNFKEQ. The CDR3 totals 16 residues. In nucleotides, the CDR3 is TGTGCCAGCAGCCAAGGGACTAGCGGGGGGGCAGATACGCAGTATTTT. Protein sequence: CASSQGTSGGADTQYF.

This clone was counted only a few times. CDR3 sequence: CASSLDAGGEQYF. Written as DNA, the CDR3 is TGTGCCAGCAGCTTAGACGCAGGAGGCGAGCAGTACTTC. The chain is built from TRBV11-2 and TRBJ2-7, with a tentative D call TRBD2 (5 bases). CDR3 length equals 13 residues. Trimming pared 0 bases from V and 6 bases from J, leaving 9 bases between. In germline, CDR1 is SGHAT, CDR2 FQNNGV.